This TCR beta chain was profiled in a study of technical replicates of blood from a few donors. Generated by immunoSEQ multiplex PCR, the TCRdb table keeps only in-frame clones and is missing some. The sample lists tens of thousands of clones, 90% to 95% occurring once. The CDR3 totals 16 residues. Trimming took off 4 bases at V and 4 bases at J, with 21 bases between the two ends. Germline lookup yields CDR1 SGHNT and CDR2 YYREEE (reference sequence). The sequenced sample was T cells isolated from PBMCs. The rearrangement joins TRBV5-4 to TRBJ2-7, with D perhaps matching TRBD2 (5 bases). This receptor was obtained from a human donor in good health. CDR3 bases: TGTGCCAGCAGCCTTCAATTGGGAGAAGGGAAATACGAGCAGTACTTC. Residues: CASSLQLGEGKYEQYF.